This T cell receptor (beta chain) was recovered during a study of post-analysis software for immune sequencing data. Study summary: The study covered relapsing-remitting, secondary progressive and progressive-relapsing courses of multiple sclerosis. Study outcomes and limitations: Analysis by F measure revealed that same-batch samples clustered strongly together. Compared with controls, patients showed significantly lower normalized Chao1 diversity.

Presence of unique molecular identifiers characterized the TCR beta cDNA libraries. The source material, about 0.95 to 10 million T cells, gave rise to about 520,000 cDNA molecules. TCRdb called the PCR reads again in MiXCR, with one record for every CDR3 protein. This sample has hundreds of thousands of distinct CDR3 sequences, with 30% to 45% found just once. This clonotype came up many times. Its antigen remains unknown. The source material was blood. The origin of this receptor is a girl aged 10 to 17 with multiple sclerosis.

CDR3 nucleotides: TGTGCCAGCAGCGGGGGACAGGGGGCGAGCGGCTACACCTTC. Encoded protein: CASSGGQGASGYTF. This chain connects TRBV5-6 to TRBJ1-2, with 12 bases identical to TRBD1. This CDR3 has 14 residues. Germline V gives CDR1 SGHDT, CDR2 YYEEEE. J was trimmed by 8 bases and V by 4 bases; bases with no gene match: 6.